The rows below give T cell receptor beta chains drawn from one sample of a study of sequential checkpoint blockade in melanoma. Assay used: immunoSEQ multiplex PCR; TCRdb lists only in-frame clones, some missing. The table records several thousand clones, roughly 60% of them present only once. Here the sequenced sample was CD8+ T cells sorted from blood (inferred from file names), taken from a patient given nivolumab and ipilimumab in sequence. The receptors derive from a human donor with melanoma. Each CDR3 is given with its conserved first and last residue. A D gene is named only where the DNA matches it firmly. A row's size may be missing; if present it is once, few, many or a size class.

size,J,V,D,CDR3,DNA
-,TRBJ2-7,TRBV7-3,TRBD1,CASSLGQFSEQYF,TGTGCCAGCAGCTTGGGACAGTTCTCCGAGCAGTACTTC
-,TRBJ1-4,TRBV28,TRBD1,CASRELGTGAEEKLFF,TGTGCCAGCAGAGAACTCGGGACAGGGGCTGAAGAAAAACTGTTTTTT
-,TRBJ2-7,TRBV19,-,CASSIATTGEQYF,TGTGCCAGTAGTATAGCCACCACGGGGGAGCAGTACTTC
-,TRBJ1-5,TRBV4-1,-,CASSQDIWQRNQPQHF,TGCGCCAGCAGCCAAGATATCTGGCAGAGGAATCAGCCCCAGCATTTT
-,TRBJ2-7,TRBV7-2,-,CASSSARGSGYEQYF,TGTGCCAGCAGCTCCGCACGGGGTAGCGGCTACGAGCAGTACTTC
-,TRBJ2-7,TRBV27,TRBD2,CASKWGTTSYEQYF,TGTGCCAGCAAGTGGGGGACTACATCCTACGAGCAGTACTTC
-,TRBJ1-5,TRBV27,-,CASSFIGSGQPQHF,TGTGCCAGCAGTTTTATTGGATCGGGTCAGCCCCAGCATTTT
-,TRBJ1-2,TRBV12-5,-,CASGLGPFGVGGGYTF,TGTGCTAGTGGTTTGGGTCCATTCGGGGTCGGGGGTGGCTACACCTTC
-,TRBJ1-5,TRBV7-8,-,CASSPQQGGNQPQHF,TGTGCCAGCAGCCCCCAACAGGGAGGCAATCAGCCCCAGCATTTT
-,TRBJ1-6,TRBV6-5,TRBD1,CASSLTGGLGSPLHF,TGTGCCAGCAGTTTGACAGGGGGACTTGGCTCACCCCTCCACTTT
medium-sized,TRBJ1-1,TRBV14,-,CASSRSGALNTEAFF,TGTGCCAGCAGCCGCTCAGGGGCTTTGAACACTGAAGCTTTCTTT
-,TRBJ1-1,TRBV5-4,-,CASSAGRSGTEAFF,TGTGCCAGCAGCGCCGGTCGGTCGGGCACTGAAGCTTTCTTT
-,TRBJ2-7,TRBV7-2,-,CASSLMARKYEQYF,TGTGCCAGCAGCTTAATGGCCAGGAAATACGAGCAGTACTTC
-,TRBJ2-7,TRBV5-1,TRBD2,CASSPGLAGYEQYF,TGCGCCAGCAGTCCGGGACTAGCGGGCTACGAGCAGTACTTC
-,TRBJ2-7,TRBV6-1,-,CASNHRGNSYEQYF,TGTGCCAGCAACCATAGGGGCAACTCCTACGAGCAGTACTTC
few,TRBJ2-1,TRBV4-1,TRBD2,CASSQDWREDEQFF,TGCGCCAGCAGCCAAGATTGGCGGGAGGATGAGCAGTTCTTC
-,TRBJ2-7,TRBV7-2,-,CASSLGDFPYEQYF,TGTGCCAGCAGCTTAGGGGACTTCCCCTACGAGCAGTACTTC
-,TRBJ2-7,TRBV5-1,TRBD2,CASSLGIAGDYEQYF,TGCGCCAGCAGCTTGGGCATAGCGGGAGACTACGAGCAGTACTTC
-,TRBJ1-4,TRBV28,-,CASSFMGGASANEKLFF,TGTGCCAGCAGTTTTATGGGGGGAGCCTCGGCTAATGAAAAACTGTTTTTT
-,TRBJ2-7,TRBV5-4,TRBD2,CASSLSLAEDEQYF,TGTGCCAGCAGCTTATCACTAGCGGAGGACGAGCAGTACTTC
-,TRBJ2-7,TRBV6-5,-,CASSGHGSSYEQYF,TGTGCCAGCAGCGGACACGGGAGCTCCTACGAGCAGTACTTC
few,TRBJ2-7,TRBV4-1,-,CASSQGGRRDSSYEQYF,TGCGCCAGCAGCCAAGGAGGACGGCGGGACAGCTCCTACGAGCAGTACTTC
few,TRBJ2-7,TRBV5-6,TRBD1,CASSPTGGSYEQYF,TGTGCCAGCAGCCCAACAGGGGGGTCCTACGAGCAGTACTTC
-,TRBJ2-7,TRBV19,TRBD1,CASSMGDRDYEQYF,TGTGCCAGTAGTATGGGGGACAGGGATTACGAGCAGTACTTC
-,TRBJ1-2,TRBV30,TRBD1,CAWSVVDRRHGYTF,TGTGCCTGGAGTGTAGTGGACAGGAGGCATGGCTACACCTTC
-,TRBJ1-3,TRBV4-1,TRBD1,CASSQQGSGQGLYSGNTIYF,TGCGCCAGCAGCCAACAGGGTTCGGGACAGGGGCTATACTCTGGAAACACCATATATTTT
once,TRBJ2-7,TRBV10-3,TRBD1,CAIGTVDRGFAEQYF,TGTGCCATCGGTACGGTGGACAGGGGGTTTGCCGAGCAGTACTTC
-,TRBJ1-1,TRBV30,TRBD1,CAWSTGANTEAFF,TGTGCCTGGTCGACAGGGGCTAACACTGAAGCTTTCTTT
-,TRBJ2-7,TRBV14,-,CASSQISSYEQYF,TGTGCCAGCAGCCAGATCAGCTCCTACGAGCAGTACTTC
-,TRBJ1-2,TRBV15,TRBD1,CATSRDKGAGGYTF,TGTGCCACCAGCAGAGATAAGGGGGCAGGAGGCTACACCTTC
-,TRBJ2-7,TRBV5-1,TRBD2,CASSLIAGGTYEQYF,TGCGCCAGCAGCTTAATAGCGGGAGGGACATACGAGCAGTACTTC
-,TRBJ1-1,TRBV27,TRBD1,CASSPGTVSTEAFF,TGTGCCAGCAGTCCCGGGACAGTCTCCACTGAAGCTTTCTTT
-,TRBJ1-3,TRBV7-9,-,CASSLGAYSGNTIYF,TGTGCCAGCAGCTTAGGGGCGTACTCTGGAAACACCATATATTTT
medium-sized,TRBJ2-7,TRBV29-1,-,CSVETGRGGYEQYF,TGCAGCGTCGAGACAGGCCGCGGTGGGTACGAGCAGTACTTC
-,TRBJ1-2,TRBV9,-,CASSDYARGPYYGYTF,TGTGCCAGCAGCGATTACGCCAGGGGACCCTACTATGGCTACACCTTC
-,TRBJ2-2,TRBV7-9,-,CASSLLGGHTGELFF,TGTGCCAGCAGCTTACTAGGAGGTCACACCGGGGAGCTGTTTTTT
few,TRBJ2-7,TRBV11-1,-,CASSPSSYEQYF,TGTGCCAGCAGCCCGAGCTCCTACGAGCAGTACTTC
-,TRBJ2-7,TRBV20-1,-,CSARAATEQYF,TGCAGTGCTAGAGCAGCGACCGAGCAGTACTTC
-,TRBJ2-7,TRBV27,TRBD1,CASTALGQGAYEQYF,TGTGCCAGCACCGCATTGGGACAGGGGGCCTACGAGCAGTACTTC
-,TRBJ2-7,TRBV6-1,TRBD2,CASSEVWRESYEQYF,TGTGCCAGCAGTGAAGTTTGGCGGGAGTCCTACGAGCAGTACTTC
-,TRBJ2-7,TRBV4-3,TRBD2,CASSPGLAGSYEQYF,TGCGCCAGCAGCCCGGGACTAGCGGGATCCTACGAGCAGTACTTC